These 10 T cell receptor beta chains were sequenced from one sample in a study of T-cell memory formation after mild COVID-19. TCRdb ran MiXCR on the 5' RACE reads and lists one entry per CDR3 protein. The sample has a few hundred thousand distinct CDR3 sequences, around a fifth seen once. Source material: PBMCs or a T cell subset sorted from them (not recorded which). The receptors originated from an adult woman who had mild COVID-19 (a few samples of this study predate the infection). Cell type and time point are not known.

This clonotype showed up just a few times. The rearrangement links TRBV5-1 to TRBJ1-1; D gene ambiguous. The CDR3 runs to 13 residues. From germline, CDR1 is SGHRS and CDR2 YFSETQ. V lost 0 bases to trimming and J lost 10 bases, with 13 bases between them. In DNA form, the CDR3 reads TGCGCCAGCAGCTTGGCCATAATGGAGGCAGCTTTCTTT. Residues: CASSLAIMEAAFF.

V and J are TRBV5-1 and TRBJ2-1; 9 bases map to TRBD2. This CDR3 has 16 residues. Trimming took 4 bases from V and 8 from J; bases not matched to a gene: 13. Germline CDR1 SGHRS, CDR2 YFSETQ. The CDR3 DNA sequence: TGCGCCAGCAGCCCCATGTCCTCCGGGACTAGCCATGAGCAGTTCTTC. Protein sequence: CASSPMSSGTSHEQFF.

This sequence joins TRBV5-1 and TRBJ2-3; TRBD2 matches 15 bases. J gave up 4 bases and V 4 bases, and 4 bases lay outside the gene matches. CDR1 is SGHRS, CDR2 YFSETQ, per germline. The CDR3 contains 16 residues. CDR3 region: CASSPGTSGRPDTQYF. Written as DNA, the CDR3 is TGCGCCAGCAGCCCAGGGACTAGCGGGAGGCCAGATACGCAGTATTTT.

Comments on this clonotype: With a much larger clone just one base away, this may be a read error. This rearrangement joins TRBV20-1 to TRBJ2-1, with 7 bases identical to TRBD2. This CDR3 has 12 residues. CDR1 is DFQATT and CDR2 is SNEGSKA in the germline V gene (reference sequence). This chain's CDR3 is CRASGSYNEQFF. CDR3 DNA sequence: TGCAGGGCTAGCGGCTCCTACAATGAGCAGTTCTTC.

This clonotype has a handful of counts. The V and J genes are TRBV4-3 and TRBJ2-7; 7 nucleotides line up with TRBD2. J gave up 3 bases and V 1 base, and 18 bases lay outside the gene matches. The CDR3 contains 19 residues. Germline CDR1 LGHNA, CDR2 YSLEER. CDR3 residues: CASSQGGDMVGGILYEQYF. CDR3 coding DNA: TGCGCCAGCAGCCAAGGTGGTGACATGGTGGGAGGGATCCTCTACGAGCAGTACTTC.

In its sample, this clonotype was seen a few times. The rearrangement joins TRBV15 to TRBJ1-2; D is unclear. Germline V lookup: CDR1 LNHNV, CDR2 YYDKDF (reference sequence). CDR3 length: 13 amino acids. Between the trimmed V and J ends, which lost 5 bases and 3 bases, there was a span of 10 bases. CDR3 in DNA: TGTGCCACCAGCCCTCCCGGGGACTATGGCTACACCTTC. Amino acids: CATSPPGDYGYTF.

This clonotype was observed a few times. This rearrangement joins TRBV24-1 to TRBJ1-6, with 9 bases matching TRBD1. Germline loops: CDR1 KGHDR, CDR2 SFDVKD. The CDR3 covers 16 residues. V was clipped by 4 bases and J by 6 bases; unmatched bases: 6. The CDR3, as DNA: TGTGCCACCAGTGACTTTAGACAGGGGGGTAATTCACCCCTCCACTTT. Its translation is CATSDFRQGGNSPLHF.

The sample holds a few counts of this clonotype. In DNA, the CDR3 is TGTGCCAGCAGTGAAATTGGGAATAGAATGGAGACCCAGTACTTC. It is translated as CASSEIGNRMETQYF. The chain uses TRBV2 and TRBJ2-5, with D unclear. The V end was cut by 2 bases, the J end by 5 bases, with 15 bases between. Germline V lookup: CDR1 SNHLY, CDR2 FYNNEI. CDR3 size: 15 residues.

This clonotype was observed a few times. The chain combines TRBV20-1 with TRBJ1-1, with a tentative D call TRBD1 (5 bases). From germline, CDR1 is DFQATT and CDR2 SNEGSKA (reference sequence). The CDR3 is 14 residues long. Trimming removed 2 bases from V and 1 base from J, with 11 bases in between. CDR3 sequence: CSARFGGENTEAFF. For the CDR3, the DNA is TGCAGTGCTAGATTTGGGGGGGAGAACACTGAAGCTTTCTTT.

V is TRBV9 and J is TRBJ1-1, with a possible D match to TRBD1 (5 bases). Germline CDR1 reads SGDLS; CDR2 reads YYNGEE. The ends were cut back, 4 bases at V and 8 bases at J, with 18 bases in the middle. CDR3 length: 14 amino acids. For the CDR3, the DNA is TGTGCCAGCAGCCCTGGACTGGGGCCCCCCGAAGCTTTCTTT. Translated: CASSPGLGPPEAFF.